The 11 T cell receptor beta chains below come from one sample, sequenced in a study of glioma-infiltrating T cells after dendritic cell vaccination. TCRdb's copy holds only in-frame clones and misses some; the assay was immunoSEQ multiplex PCR. The sample lists about 38,000 clones, approximately 84% occurring once. The sample here was blood, taken before dendritic cell vaccination. The receptors derive from a human donor with glioblastoma.

Only a few counts were recorded for this clone. The CDR3 loop reads CASSEQTSGQETQYF. The CDR3 coding sequence is TGTGCCAGCAGCGAGCAAACTAGCGGGCAAGAGACCCAGTACTTC. This chain uses TRBV7-2 with TRBJ2-5; 9 bases agree with TRBD2. The CDR3 totals 15 residues. CDR1 is SGHTA, CDR2 FQGNSA, per germline. V gave up 5 bases and J gave up 2 bases; unmatched junction bases: 6.

This chain uses TRBV7-2 with TRBJ1-5, with 10 bases identical to TRBD1. Germline loops: CDR1 SGHTA, CDR2 FQGNSA. The junction had 11 bases not matched to a gene; V was cut back by 6 bases and J by 3 bases. This CDR3 region has 17 residues. Written as DNA, the CDR3 is TGTGCCAGCAGTTTTGGACAGGGGGGGATATCCAATCAGCCCCAGCATTTT. This gives the protein CASSFGQGGISNQPQHF.

This chain connects TRBV4-3 to TRBJ1-4, with 7 bases matching TRBD1. The CDR3 totals 20 residues. The V segment lost 1 base and the J segment 6 bases; nucleotides outside the gene matches: 20. The germline V gene has CDR1 LGHNA and CDR2 YSLEER. The CDR3 protein is CASSQVQGGGLGLLYEKLFF. CDR3 coding DNA: TGCGCCAGCAGCCAAGTACAAGGGGGCGGGTTGGGACTCCTATATGAAAAACTGTTTTTT.

V usage is TRBV7-6 and J usage is TRBJ2-7; 7 bases align to TRBD2. V lost 1 base to trimming and J lost 5 bases; unmatched junction nucleotides: 2. In germline, CDR1 is SGHVS, CDR2 FNYEAQ. The CDR3 length is 13 residues. DNA for the CDR3: TGTGCCAGCAGCTTAGAAGGGAGGGACGAGCAGTACTTC. Protein: CASSLEGRDEQYF.

The chain employs TRBV5-1 and TRBJ1-1; D is possibly TRBD1 (5 bases). Germline V gene sequence: CDR1 SGHRS, CDR2 YFSETQ. V was trimmed by 7 bases and J by 0 bases, leaving 19 bases between them. The CDR3 consists of 16 residues. The CDR3 nucleotides are TGCGCCAGCGCGGCGGCGACAGTCGCAATGAACACTGAAGCTTTCTTT. It translates to CASAAATVAMNTEAFF.

The chain couples TRBV7-2 to TRBJ1-6, with D perhaps TRBD1 (6 bases). V lost 5 bases, J lost 6 bases, and 17 bases lay in between. The CDR3 is made up of 16 amino acids. Germline values: CDR1 SGHTA, CDR2 FQGNSA. CDR3 protein: CASSPEAGALNSPLHF. In DNA, the CDR3 is TGTGCCAGCAGCCCCGAGGCAGGGGCCCTTAATTCACCCCTCCACTTT.

This clone appeared a single time. The gene calls are TRBV27 and TRBJ2-2; D unresolved. Germline CDR1 is MNHEY and CDR2 is SMNVEV (reference sequence). The CDR3 has 13 amino acids. V gave up 2 bases and J gave up 4 bases, with 5 bases separating them. CDR3 nucleotides: TGTGCCAGCAGTTTAGAGAGCACCGGGGAGCTGTTTTTT. Its protein product is CASSLESTGELFF.

The V gene is TRBV4-2, the J gene TRBJ2-7, with 16 bases that match TRBD2. CDR1 is LGHNA, CDR2 YNFKEQ, per germline. The CDR3 totals 20 residues. J lost 3 bases, V lost 1 base, and 12 bases had no gene match. The CDR3 DNA reads as TGTGCCAGCAGCCAAGGGGGACTAGCGGGGGGGACCCGCCCTTTCTACGAGCAGTACTTC. It specifies CASSQGGLAGGTRPFYEQYF.

The rearrangement uses TRBV7-2 and TRBJ1-2, with D unclear. V lost 2 bases to trimming and J lost 7 bases, with 5 bases between them. This CDR3 has 11 residues. Germline CDR1 is SGHTA and CDR2 is FQGNSA. The CDR3 sequence: CASSLPVGYTF. In DNA, the CDR3 is TGTGCCAGCAGCTTACCTGTTGGCTACACCTTC.

This chain connects TRBV7-2 to TRBJ2-6, with 10 bases fitting TRBD1. J gave up 2 bases and V 5 bases, and 6 bases lay outside the gene matches. CDR1 and CDR2 from the germline V gene are SGHTA and FQGNSA. This CDR3 region has 17 residues. CDR3 nucleotide sequence: TGTGCCAGCAGCCGACAGGGGGCGTTGACTGGGGCCAACGTCCTGACTTTC. This gives the protein CASSRQGALTGANVLTF.

This chain joins TRBV2 and TRBJ2-7; perhaps TRBD1 as D (6 bases). V lost 5 bases and J lost 3, with 8 bases in between. The V gene's germline CDR1 is SNHLY and CDR2 FYNNEI. The CDR3 loop spans 12 amino acids. In DNA, the CDR3 is TGTGCCAGCAGTCGGACAGACTACGAGCAGTACTTC. Residues: CASSRTDYEQYF.